This is a list of T cell receptor beta chains from one sample in a study of T and B cells in COVID-19 patients. TCRdb passed the multiplex PCR reads through MiXCR, listing each CDR3 protein once. The data hold 17,000 or so distinct CDR3 sequences, with roughly 36% observed a single time. Sequencing was done on a sample of blood. These receptors were obtained from a human donor with active COVID-19. The CDR3 runs from the conserved cysteine through the conserved F or W. Fields, in order: CDR3 DNA, CDR3 protein, D gene, clone size, J gene, V gene. A D gene is named only where the DNA matches it firmly. The size of a clone is reported for some rows only, either as once, few or many, or as a class for expanded clones.

CDR3nt: TGTGCCAGCAGTTTTAGGGGGGGGTCCCCAGATACGCAGTATTTT
CDR3aa: CASSFRGGSPDTQYF
d_gene: .
abundance: .
j_gene: TRBJ2-3
v_gene: TRBV12-3/TRBV12-4

CDR3nt: TGTGCCAGTAGTACCGCTGGGGGCGGGGGGAACACCGGGGAGCTGTTTTTT
CDR3aa: CASSTAGGGGNTGELFF
d_gene: .
abundance: .
j_gene: TRBJ2-2
v_gene: TRBV19

CDR3nt: TGTGCCTCCAGTGGCAGGGTGGGTGAAAAACTGTTTTTT
CDR3aa: CASSGRVGEKLFF
d_gene: .
abundance: .
j_gene: TRBJ1-4
v_gene: TRBV28

CDR3nt: TGTGCCAGCAGCTTAGCACGAACAGGCGGCGAGCAGTACTTC
CDR3aa: CASSLARTGGEQYF
d_gene: .
abundance: .
j_gene: TRBJ2-7
v_gene: TRBV7-6

CDR3nt: TGCAGTGCTAGAGGAGGATCGATCTTAGACTCACCCCTCCACTTT
CDR3aa: CSARGGSILDSPLHF
d_gene: .
abundance: .
j_gene: TRBJ1-6
v_gene: TRBV20-1

CDR3nt: TGTGCCAGCGGAGAGGGTGGTTCTCAAGAGACCCAGTACTTC
CDR3aa: CASGEGGSQETQYF
d_gene: .
abundance: .
j_gene: TRBJ2-5
v_gene: TRBV5-6

CDR3nt: TGTGCCAGCAGCTGGCAGGGCACCATTGAAGAGACCCAGTACTTC
CDR3aa: CASSWQGTIEETQYF
d_gene: .
abundance: .
j_gene: TRBJ2-5
v_gene: TRBV5-4

CDR3nt: TGTGCCAGCAGCAAGCGGGGGCAAGAGACCCAGTACTTC
CDR3aa: CASSKRGQETQYF
d_gene: TRBD2
abundance: few
j_gene: TRBJ2-5
v_gene: TRBV12-3/TRBV12-4

CDR3nt: TGTGCCAGCAGTTGGAGACAGGCAGCTAACTATGGCTACACCTTC
CDR3aa: CASSWRQAANYGYTF
d_gene: .
abundance: .
j_gene: TRBJ1-2
v_gene: TRBV6-5

CDR3nt: TGTGCCAGCAGTCTTAACAGCGCCGGTGAAAAACTGTTTTTT
CDR3aa: CASSLNSAGEKLFF
d_gene: .
abundance: .
j_gene: TRBJ1-4
v_gene: TRBV13

CDR3nt: TGTGCCAGCAGTGGGGGGGCGGTGGGACAAGATACGCAGTATTTT
CDR3aa: CASSGGAVGQDTQYF
d_gene: .
abundance: .
j_gene: TRBJ2-3
v_gene: TRBV6-1

CDR3nt: TGTGCCAGCAGACCCCGGGGACAGCGTGGATATGAAAAGCTGTTTTTT
CDR3aa: CASRPRGQRGYEKLFF
d_gene: TRBD1
abundance: .
j_gene: TRBJ1-4
v_gene: TRBV28

CDR3nt: TGTGCCAGCAGTGCCAGTGGAGCGGGGGCCGCAGATACGCAGTATTTT
CDR3aa: CASSASGAGAADTQYF
d_gene: TRBD2
abundance: few
j_gene: TRBJ2-3
v_gene: TRBV6-1

CDR3nt: TGTGCCAGTATTGGGGGAATTGGCAGAAACTATGGCTACACCTTC
CDR3aa: CASIGGIGRNYGYTF
d_gene: .
abundance: .
j_gene: TRBJ1-2
v_gene: TRBV19

CDR3nt: TGTGCCAGCACCGTAGCGGAGAGTGGATCCTACGAGCAGTACTTC
CDR3aa: CASTVAESGSYEQYF
d_gene: .
abundance: few
j_gene: TRBJ2-7
v_gene: TRBV6-2/TRBV6-3

CDR3nt: TGTGCCAGCAGCTTAGCGGGAAGGAGTCGGCAGTTCTTC
CDR3aa: CASSLAGRSRQFF
d_gene: .
abundance: few
j_gene: TRBJ2-1
v_gene: TRBV7-9

CDR3nt: TGTGCCAGCAGCTTGGAAGCGGGGCTCGAGCAGTACTTC
CDR3aa: CASSLEAGLEQYF
d_gene: TRBD2
abundance: .
j_gene: TRBJ2-7
v_gene: TRBV5-6

CDR3nt: TGTGCCAGCAGTATAGCGGGGGGGCAGGCAGATACGCAGTATTTT
CDR3aa: CASSIAGGQADTQYF
d_gene: TRBD2
abundance: few
j_gene: TRBJ2-3
v_gene: TRBV6-5

CDR3nt: TGTGCCAGCAGCCAAGACCTAGGAGGGGGAGGCTACACCTTC
CDR3aa: CASSQDLGGGGYTF
d_gene: .
abundance: .
j_gene: TRBJ1-2
v_gene: TRBV4-2

CDR3nt: TGTGCCAGCTCACCAGACGCCGAGCAGTACTTC
CDR3aa: CASSPDAEQYF
d_gene: .
abundance: .
j_gene: TRBJ2-7
v_gene: TRBV18

CDR3nt: TGTGCCAGCAGTCTAACAGGGGAAATGCAGCCCCAGCATTTT
CDR3aa: CASSLTGEMQPQHF
d_gene: TRBD1
abundance: .
j_gene: TRBJ1-5
v_gene: TRBV6-6

CDR3nt: TGTGCCAGCAGCCTAGGAGGGATAAGCAATCAGCCCCAGCATTTT
CDR3aa: CASSLGGISNQPQHF
d_gene: .
abundance: few
j_gene: TRBJ1-5
v_gene: TRBV27

CDR3nt: TGTGCCAGCAGCTACCGATTCAGAGGGAGACGCGAGCAGTACTTC
CDR3aa: CASSYRFRGRREQYF
d_gene: .
abundance: .
j_gene: TRBJ2-7
v_gene: TRBV5-6

CDR3nt: TGTGCCAGTAGTACCGCTACTTACAATGAGCAGTTCTTC
CDR3aa: CASSTATYNEQFF
d_gene: .
abundance: .
j_gene: TRBJ2-1
v_gene: TRBV19

CDR3nt: TGTGCCAGCGGTTACGGGGGAGCGGGGGTAGGCCTCCCCACAGATACGCAGTATTTT
CDR3aa: CASGYGGAGVGLPTDTQYF
d_gene: TRBD2
abundance: medium-sized
j_gene: TRBJ2-3
v_gene: TRBV6-5

CDR3nt: TGTGCCAGCTCACCACCTCGATCAGTGGACAAAAACATTCAGTACTTC
CDR3aa: CASSPPRSVDKNIQYF
d_gene: .
abundance: .
j_gene: TRBJ2-4
v_gene: TRBV18

CDR3nt: TGTGCCAGCAGCTTAGTTGGGGGGACAGATACGCAGTATTTT
CDR3aa: CASSLVGGTDTQYF
d_gene: .
abundance: .
j_gene: TRBJ2-3
v_gene: TRBV7-9

CDR3nt: TGTGCCAGCAGCTTGCGGGACAGGGCTAACTATGGCTACACCTTC
CDR3aa: CASSLRDRANYGYTF
d_gene: TRBD1
abundance: few
j_gene: TRBJ1-2
v_gene: TRBV5-4

CDR3nt: TGTGCCAGTAATTACAGGGCGGCCGAAAAACTGTTTTTT
CDR3aa: CASNYRAAEKLFF
d_gene: .
abundance: many
j_gene: TRBJ1-4
v_gene: TRBV19

CDR3nt: TGTGCCAGCAGTTCAAGACAGGGAGTGGGAGAGCAGTACTTC
CDR3aa: CASSSRQGVGEQYF
d_gene: TRBD1
abundance: .
j_gene: TRBJ2-7
v_gene: TRBV27

CDR3nt: TGCAGCGTTGAAGAGGAAGAGGGGTGGTACTCTGGGGCCAACGTCCTGACTTTC
CDR3aa: CSVEEEEGWYSGANVLTF
d_gene: .
abundance: many
j_gene: TRBJ2-6
v_gene: TRBV29-1

CDR3nt: TGTGCCAGCAGCCGTCAATACAATGAGCAGTTCTTC
CDR3aa: CASSRQYNEQFF
d_gene: .
abundance: few
j_gene: TRBJ2-1
v_gene: TRBV5-6